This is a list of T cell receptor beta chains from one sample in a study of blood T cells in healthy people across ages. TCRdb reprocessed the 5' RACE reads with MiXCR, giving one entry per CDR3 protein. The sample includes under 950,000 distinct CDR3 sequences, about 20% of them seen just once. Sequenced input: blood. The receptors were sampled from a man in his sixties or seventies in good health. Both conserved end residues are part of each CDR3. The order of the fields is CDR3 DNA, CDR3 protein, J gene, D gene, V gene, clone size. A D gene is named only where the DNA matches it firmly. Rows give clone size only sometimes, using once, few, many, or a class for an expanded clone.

CDR3 DNA: TGCAGTGCTAAAATAGCGGGGATAAACGAGCAGTACTTC
CDR3 protein: CSAKIAGINEQYF
J gene: TRBJ2-7
D gene: TRBD2
V gene: TRBV20-1
clone size: .

CDR3 DNA: TGCGCCAGCAGCTTGTCAGGGGGTTTCGAAACTGGGGCCAACGTCCTGACTTTC
CDR3 protein: CASSLSGGFETGANVLTF
J gene: TRBJ2-6
D gene: TRBD1
V gene: TRBV5-1
clone size: .

CDR3 DNA: TGTGCCAGCACCAACGCCTATGAGCAGTTCTTC
CDR3 protein: CASTNAYEQFF
J gene: TRBJ2-1
D gene: .
V gene: TRBV6-5
clone size: .

CDR3 DNA: TGTGCCAGTAGTATCGGGGCAGGGTCCTACGAGCAGTACTTC
CDR3 protein: CASSIGAGSYEQYF
J gene: TRBJ2-7
D gene: .
V gene: TRBV19
clone size: .

CDR3 DNA: TGTGCCAGCAGTGATAAGGGACTAGCAGTGGAGACCCAGTACTTC
CDR3 protein: CASSDKGLAVETQYF
J gene: TRBJ2-5
D gene: TRBD2
V gene: TRBV2
clone size: few

CDR3 DNA: TGTGCCAGCAGTTCCTCCAAGGATGGCTACACCTTC
CDR3 protein: CASSSSKDGYTF
J gene: TRBJ1-2
D gene: .
V gene: TRBV28
clone size: many

CDR3 DNA: TGCGCCAGCAGCTTCCCGGACATTGGGACTGAAGCTTTCTTT
CDR3 protein: CASSFPDIGTEAFF
J gene: TRBJ1-1
D gene: .
V gene: TRBV5-1
clone size: .

CDR3 DNA: TGTGCCAGCAGTTTCAGCGGGAGGGTAGGCACAGATACGCAGTATTTT
CDR3 protein: CASSFSGRVGTDTQYF
J gene: TRBJ2-3
D gene: TRBD2
V gene: TRBV7-6
clone size: .

CDR3 DNA: TGCAGTGCTCCTTGGACGGAGAACTATGGCTACACCTTC
CDR3 protein: CSAPWTENYGYTF
J gene: TRBJ1-2
D gene: .
V gene: TRBV20-1
clone size: .

CDR3 DNA: TGCGCCAGCAGCCACGGGACGACAGATACGCAGTATTTT
CDR3 protein: CASSHGTTDTQYF
J gene: TRBJ2-3
D gene: .
V gene: TRBV4-1
clone size: few